The 5 T cell receptor beta chains given below trace back to one sample, sequenced in a study of T cells in Graves' hyperthyroidism and ophthalmopathy. RNA transcripts gave rise to amplified TCR beta CDR3 regions. The HTBI set primed first-round TCR CDR3 RT-PCR. TCRdb reprocessed the multiplex PCR reads via MiXCR and lists one record per CDR3 protein. This table has roughly 420,000 distinct CDR3 sequences, about 15% appearing once. The sequenced material came from blood. The receptors here all came from a woman younger than 30 with Graves' hyperthyroidism.

The chain is built from TRBV6-2 or TRBV6-3 and TRBJ1-3; D ambiguous. The length of the CDR3 is 15 residues. The germline CDR1 and CDR2 sequences are MNHEY and SVGEGT. The V gene lost 6 bases and the J gene lost 2 bases, with 14 bases spanning the gap. CDR3 DNA: TGTGCCAGCAGGCTTCTACCCGGCCCTGGAAACACCATATATTTT. Translating gives CASRLLPGPGNTIYF.

This clonotype showed up many times. V and J are TRBV12-3 or TRBV12-4 and TRBJ1-6; D gene ambiguous. The CDR3 extends over 14 amino acids. The V and J ends lost 1 base and 9 bases respectively, with 10 bases between them. The CDR3 nucleotides read TGTGCCAGCAGTTTAGAGGGAAATGGTTCACCCCTCCACTTT. This translates into CASSLEGNGSPLHF.

This clonotype has just a few counts. This chain joins TRBV6-5 and TRBJ2-2, with TRBD2 matching over 7 bases. Unmatched junction bases numbered 2, after V lost 0 bases and J lost 4 bases. CDR3 length equals 15 residues. CDR1 MNHEY and CDR2 SVGAGI come from the germline V gene. CDR3 region: CASSYSRTSTGELFF. The CDR3 nucleotides read TGTGCCAGCAGTTACTCTAGGACTAGCACCGGGGAGCTGTTTTTT.

In its sample, this clonotype was seen a few times. This chain uses TRBV4-3 with TRBJ2-5, with 7 bases aligning to TRBD2. The V gene's germline CDR1 is LGHNA and CDR2 YSLEER. The CDR3 loop spans 16 amino acids. V trimming: 0 bases; J trimming: 5 bases; junction bases outside the gene matches: 9. CDR3 nucleotide sequence: TGCGCCAGCAGCCAAGATCAGGGCGGGGGAGGCGAGACCCAGTACTTC. It encodes CASSQDQGGGGETQYF.

This clonotype was picked up many times. The chain is built from TRBV27 and TRBJ2-7; D could derive from TRBD1 or TRBD2 (5 bases each). V was cut by 7 bases and J by 2 bases, with 15 bases left in between. Germline V gene data show CDR1 as MNHEY and CDR2 as SMNVEV (reference sequence). CDR3 length: 14 residues. The CDR3 DNA reads as TGTGCCAGCAAAGCGGCAGGGTCGGCCTACGAGCAGTACTTC. Encoded protein: CASKAAGSAYEQYF.